This T cell receptor (beta chain) appears in the sequencing data of a study of T cell responses to AZD1222 COVID-19 vaccine. TCRdb keeps only in-frame clones here, not all; method: immunoSEQ multiplex PCR. The data contain roughly 120,000 clones, roughly 90% of them seen just once; the ten biggest clones take up more than 15%. The CDR3 is made up of 15 amino acids. With 5 bases clipped from V and 0 bases from J, the junction kept 5 bases outside the gene matches. Germline V gene sequence: CDR1 SGHRS, CDR2 YFSETQ. As regards this clone: Its antigen remains unidentified.

Whole-study findings and limits: The span of vaccine-associated CD4 TCRs extended across spike, with dominance at 160-218 and 743-854. White British people made up most donors, females outnumbered males, and clonal diversity was possibly underestimated. Seropositive status at baseline applied to only five or six AZD1222 recipients. Only after the peak T cell response were repertoires sampled.

The chain links TRBV5-1 to TRBJ2-1; 7 bases map to TRBD2. The source is an adult in good health. The sample here was peripheral blood, taken on day 0 of AZD1222 vaccination. CDR3 in DNA: TGCGCCAGCAGTTCCGCGGGAGCCTCCTACAATGAGCAGTTCTTC. Encoded protein: CASSSAGASYNEQFF.